The clone carrying this T cell receptor (beta chain) was recorded a few times. Its antigen is currently unknown. The sample originates from a study of CD8 T cells in ankylosing spondylitis. Study outcomes and limitations: One TCR beta motif, made up of 7 or 8 highly homologous variants, appeared characteristic of ankylosing spondylitis blood.

The authors made TCR beta libraries by quantitative 5'-RACE with molecular barcodes. TCRdb re-analysed the 5' RACE reads in MiXCR, keeping a single row per CDR3 protein. The data show about 540,000 distinct CDR3 sequences, roughly 13% seen once. V was pared by 7 bases and J by 4 bases, with 16 bases between. There are 14 residues in the CDR3. The TCR sequence derives from a male donor with ankylosing spondylitis. This chain links TRBV12-3 or TRBV12-4 with TRBJ1-2, with D perhaps matching TRBD1 (5 bases). Sequencing was done on a sample of blood, either unsorted or a sorted T cell fraction (not recorded which). In DNA, the CDR3 is TGTGCCAGCACCCCCCGGCAGGGCCCCTATGGCTACACCTTC. Translating gives CASTPRQGPYGYTF.